The entry below gives a single T cell receptor beta chain sequence along with its context. Clones were read by immunoSEQ multiplex PCR, and TCRdb kept only the in-frame ones, dropping some. The sample records approximately 100,000 clones, over 85% being singletons. The source of the sample is a study of control samples from healthy donors and cancer patients. The receptor comes from a human donor in good health. The donor label of this sample is uncertain. Sequenced sample: blood.

CDR3 loop: CASSVRGAMNTEAFF. In nucleotides, the CDR3 is TGTGCCAGCAGCGTCCGGGGGGCCATGAACACTGAAGCTTTCTTT. V usage is TRBV6-5 and J usage is TRBJ1-1, with D possibly being TRBD1 (6 bases). The CDR3 loop spans 15 amino acids. Trimming pared 6 bases from V and 0 bases from J, leaving 14 bases between. From germline, CDR1 is MNHEY and CDR2 SVGAGI.